This T cell receptor (beta chain) derives from a study of cytomegalovirus exposure and HLA in healthy donors. The study ran its PCR with 60 Vbeta and 13 Jbeta primers. Sequenced by immunoSEQ multiplex PCR; TCRdb stores in-frame clones only, minus some. The table shows around 170,000 clones, with more than 70% occurring only once. CDR1 is MNHNS, CDR2 SASEGT, per germline. The CDR3 length is 13 residues. V lost 5 bases and J lost 1; bases outside the gene matches: 2. With regard to this clone: The target antigen is unknown.

General study points: It emerged from a later analysis that several of the most significant clusters appeared to be linked to common viral pathogens.

Source material: PBMCs. This chain links TRBV6-1 with TRBJ2-7; TRBD1 agrees at 7 bases. The clonotype originates from a girl aged 5-17 years in good health and CMV-seropositive. The CDR3 sequence: CASSRDRSYEQYF. In nucleotides, the CDR3 is TGTGCCAGCAGTAGGGACAGATCCTACGAGCAGTACTTC.